This TCR beta chain originates from a study of T cells in localized non-small cell lung cancer. On this clone: Its target is not known.

The germline gives CDR1 SNHLY, CDR2 FYNNEI. V dropped 6 bases and J dropped 4; count of bases not matched to a gene: 8. This CDR3 is 16 amino acids long. Only in-frame clones appear in the TCRdb table, and some are missing; sequencing was by immunoSEQ multiplex PCR. The profile covers 15,000 to 20,000 clones, with around 86% appearing a single time and about 25% taken by the ten largest. Overall study results and limits: In the blood, greater T cell density corresponded to longer overall survival. Uninvolved adjacent lung had higher T cell clonality than tumor and all other tissues. Adjacent lung was found to contain a median about 50 of the top 100 tumor clones. Because sequencing included only one region (of the tumor), heterogeneity remains possible.

Source: peripheral blood, taken before any cancer treatment. This clonotype was sampled from a female donor over 55 with stage I lung adenocarcinoma. J is TRBJ2-3 and V is TRBV2; 12 bases agree with TRBD2. Here the CDR3 reads CASRDGLAGRADTQYF. DNA of the CDR3: TGTGCCAGCAGAGATGGACTAGCGGGGAGGGCAGATACGCAGTATTTT.